This T cell receptor beta chain is drawn from a study of control samples from healthy donors and cancer patients. TCRdb keeps only in-frame clones here, not all; method: immunoSEQ multiplex PCR. The repertoire holds about 130,000 clones, with about 95% as singletons. Germline V CDR1 and CDR2: MNHEY, SVGAGI. The CDR3 runs to 15 residues. V shed 0 bases and J shed 1 base, with 9 bases lying between them. The clonotype comes from a man in his 60s with colorectal cancer. Sequencing used PBMCs. The chain is built from TRBV6-5 and TRBJ2-5; tentative D call: TRBD2 (5 bases). The CDR3 DNA is TGTGCCAGCAGTTACTCGACTAAGGGCCAAGAGACCCAGTACTTC. Protein sequence: CASSYSTKGQETQYF.